Included here is one T cell receptor beta chain sequence, with context. Its binding antigen is unknown. No base quality values were provided; no much bigger clone lies one nucleotide off. The sample belongs to a study of T cell responses to AZD1222 COVID-19 vaccine listed by TCRdb under 2021. With regard to the full study: Because spike-specific TCR depth and breadth did not differ between the two schedules, AZD1222 recipients who got a second dose at roughly 4 weeks were pooled with those who got a second dose at roughly 12 weeks. TCR sequencing covered approximately 230 trial participants: roughly 200 given two doses of AZD1222 and around 25 given two doses of MenACWY control vaccine. Enrollment into the trials was organized by age into subgroups of 18-55, 56-69 and 70-plus years, and those subgroups contained around 150, 28 and 57 TCR-sequenced participants, respectively.

The time point label for this specimen denotes: baseline before first vaccination. Vaccinee samples came from UK trials COV001 and COV002, including a single-blind randomized controlled phase 2/3 trial of AZD1222 (ChAdOx1 nCoV-19) in healthy adults. For TCRbeta chain sequencing, PBMC samples from trial participants were taken at day 0 and at day 28 after the second dose. Results and caveats for the whole study, not just this receptor: The 56-69-year group was small, and its depth increase did not reach significance, likely because of low power. Conclusions about previously exposed vaccinees are limited, since just a handful of AZD1222 recipients were seropositive for SARS-CoV-2 at baseline. CD4 TCRs associated with the vaccine covered the entire spike protein, and the dominant responses were in regions 160-218 and 743-854. Because no day 14 peak-response samples were available, repertoires were characterized only after the peak T cell response. A significant rise in spike-specific TCR breadth and depth was observed after two AZD1222 doses relative to day 0 and relative to MenACWY recipients. Participants were mostly white British and included more females than males, and it was suggested by the authors that clonal diversity may have been underestimated. Nearly half of unique spike-specific TCRs reportedly recognized epitopes outside regions mutated in the B.1.351 and B.1.1.7 variants.

The CDR3 regions of human TCRbeta chains were analyzed by immunosequencing. Processing in the source paper ran as follows. TCRs in the repertoires were compared against a reference library of SARS-CoV-2-specific TCRs that had been generated with the MIRA antigen-specificity platform. Breadth was defined as the fraction of unique TCRs that were SARS-CoV-2-associated. Depth was defined as the fraction of total T cells that were SARS-CoV-2-associated. Using the MIRA data, each spike-specific TCR was mapped to the spike region that the TCR reacts to and placed in a CD4 or CD8 class. Log10-transformed breadth and depth values were compared by one-way ANOVA with Sidak's multiple comparisons tests. Sourced from immuneACCESS, this table was stored by TCRdb with only in-frame sequences that have V and J called. A share of the clones is absent; for the studies checked, an unresolved V gene accounts for under half, and the remainder has no known explanation. V and J calls plus clone size are reproduced from that table; the DNA served to infer D and trimming. The sample table holds about 110,000 clones, of which under 95% were seen once. The top ten hold approximately 22% of the sample.

Sequences SGHNT (CDR1) and YYREEE (CDR2) are obtained from the germline V gene (reference sequence). Counted from cysteine to phenylalanine, this CDR3 has 14 amino acids. The retained sequence is limited to the CDR3, 42 bases, with the frame set at the first base. V is shortened by 4 bases, J by 2 bases, and the region joining them spans 12 bases. The source is an adult in good health. This specimen consisted of peripheral blood, obtained on day 0 of AZD1222 vaccination. This sequence uses TRBV5-4 and TRBJ2-5; the D region possibly corresponds to TRBD1 (6 bases align). CDR3 region: CASSDHTGQETQYF. In nucleotides, the sequence is TGTGCCAGCAGCGATCATACAGGGCAAGAGACCCAGTACTTC.